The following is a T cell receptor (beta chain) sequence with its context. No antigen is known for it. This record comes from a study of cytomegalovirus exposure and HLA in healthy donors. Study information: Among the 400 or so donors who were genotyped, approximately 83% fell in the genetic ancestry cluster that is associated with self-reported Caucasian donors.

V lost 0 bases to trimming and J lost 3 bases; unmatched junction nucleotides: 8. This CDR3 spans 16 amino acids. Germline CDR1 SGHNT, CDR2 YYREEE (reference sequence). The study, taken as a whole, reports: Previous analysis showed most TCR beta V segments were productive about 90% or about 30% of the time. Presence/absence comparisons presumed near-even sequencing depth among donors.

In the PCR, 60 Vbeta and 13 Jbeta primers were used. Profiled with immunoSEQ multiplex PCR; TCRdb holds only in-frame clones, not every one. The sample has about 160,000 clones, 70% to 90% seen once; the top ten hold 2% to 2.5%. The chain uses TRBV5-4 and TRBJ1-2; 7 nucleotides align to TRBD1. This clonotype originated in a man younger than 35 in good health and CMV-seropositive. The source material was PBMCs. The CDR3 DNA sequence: TGTGCCAGCAGCTTGGATCGGGACAGCACCTACTATGGCTACACCTTC. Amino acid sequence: CASSLDRDSTYYGYTF.